One T cell receptor (beta chain) is described in this entry. CDR1 is SGHTA, CDR2 FQGNSA, per germline. Trimming pared 0 bases from V and 5 bases from J, leaving 7 bases between. The CDR3 spans 14 residues. These data originate in a study of control samples from healthy donors and cancer patients. Here immunoSEQ multiplex PCR was the method, and the copy in TCRdb shows in-frame clones only, minus some. The sample lists 200,000 or so clones; about 93% were seen once. This clonotype was obtained from a man between 50 and 59 years old in good health. The sequenced sample consisted of blood. V gene TRBV7-2 combines with J gene TRBJ2-2, with D hard to call. Written as DNA, the CDR3 is TGTGCCAGCAGCTTAGCTGCGCGTACCGGGGAGCTGTTTTTT. It yields the protein CASSLAARTGELFF.